This T cell receptor (beta chain) derives from a study of OX40 agonist ivuxolimab in advanced cancers. Study-wide context: Ivuxolimab, an agonist antibody against OX40 (CD134), was given to patients. Eligibility admitted prior anti-PD-1, anti-PD-L1 or anti-CTLA-4 therapy; about 40% had some.

Assay: immunoSEQ multiplex PCR; the TCRdb copy retains only in-frame clones and omits some. The sample lists 25,000 to 30,000 clones; around four fifths were seen once. As to this clone: One end of the junction fails to match germline, which may point to a read error.

This CDR3 has 15 amino acids. The V gene's germline CDR1 is SGHNT and CDR2 YYREEE (reference sequence). This specimen consisted of CD4+ or CD8+ T cells sorted from blood, obtained in a trial of the OX40 agonist ivuxolimab. The chain carries TRBV5-4 and TRBJ1-6; maybe TRBD1 (6 bases). The sequence came from an adult with an advanced solid tumor such as melanoma, head and neck, liver or kidney cancer. In DNA form, the CDR3 reads TGTGCCAGCAGCTTGCGGGGGCAGACCCATTCACCTCTCCACTTT. It is translated as CASSLRGQTHSPLHF. The full variable domain, completed using reference TRBV5-4 and TRBJ1-6, is ETGVTQSPTHLIKTRGQQVTLRCSSQSGHNTVSWYQQALGQGPQFIFQYYREEENGRGNFPPRFSGLQFPNYSSELNVNALELDDSALYLCASSLRGQTHSPLHFGNGTRLTVT.